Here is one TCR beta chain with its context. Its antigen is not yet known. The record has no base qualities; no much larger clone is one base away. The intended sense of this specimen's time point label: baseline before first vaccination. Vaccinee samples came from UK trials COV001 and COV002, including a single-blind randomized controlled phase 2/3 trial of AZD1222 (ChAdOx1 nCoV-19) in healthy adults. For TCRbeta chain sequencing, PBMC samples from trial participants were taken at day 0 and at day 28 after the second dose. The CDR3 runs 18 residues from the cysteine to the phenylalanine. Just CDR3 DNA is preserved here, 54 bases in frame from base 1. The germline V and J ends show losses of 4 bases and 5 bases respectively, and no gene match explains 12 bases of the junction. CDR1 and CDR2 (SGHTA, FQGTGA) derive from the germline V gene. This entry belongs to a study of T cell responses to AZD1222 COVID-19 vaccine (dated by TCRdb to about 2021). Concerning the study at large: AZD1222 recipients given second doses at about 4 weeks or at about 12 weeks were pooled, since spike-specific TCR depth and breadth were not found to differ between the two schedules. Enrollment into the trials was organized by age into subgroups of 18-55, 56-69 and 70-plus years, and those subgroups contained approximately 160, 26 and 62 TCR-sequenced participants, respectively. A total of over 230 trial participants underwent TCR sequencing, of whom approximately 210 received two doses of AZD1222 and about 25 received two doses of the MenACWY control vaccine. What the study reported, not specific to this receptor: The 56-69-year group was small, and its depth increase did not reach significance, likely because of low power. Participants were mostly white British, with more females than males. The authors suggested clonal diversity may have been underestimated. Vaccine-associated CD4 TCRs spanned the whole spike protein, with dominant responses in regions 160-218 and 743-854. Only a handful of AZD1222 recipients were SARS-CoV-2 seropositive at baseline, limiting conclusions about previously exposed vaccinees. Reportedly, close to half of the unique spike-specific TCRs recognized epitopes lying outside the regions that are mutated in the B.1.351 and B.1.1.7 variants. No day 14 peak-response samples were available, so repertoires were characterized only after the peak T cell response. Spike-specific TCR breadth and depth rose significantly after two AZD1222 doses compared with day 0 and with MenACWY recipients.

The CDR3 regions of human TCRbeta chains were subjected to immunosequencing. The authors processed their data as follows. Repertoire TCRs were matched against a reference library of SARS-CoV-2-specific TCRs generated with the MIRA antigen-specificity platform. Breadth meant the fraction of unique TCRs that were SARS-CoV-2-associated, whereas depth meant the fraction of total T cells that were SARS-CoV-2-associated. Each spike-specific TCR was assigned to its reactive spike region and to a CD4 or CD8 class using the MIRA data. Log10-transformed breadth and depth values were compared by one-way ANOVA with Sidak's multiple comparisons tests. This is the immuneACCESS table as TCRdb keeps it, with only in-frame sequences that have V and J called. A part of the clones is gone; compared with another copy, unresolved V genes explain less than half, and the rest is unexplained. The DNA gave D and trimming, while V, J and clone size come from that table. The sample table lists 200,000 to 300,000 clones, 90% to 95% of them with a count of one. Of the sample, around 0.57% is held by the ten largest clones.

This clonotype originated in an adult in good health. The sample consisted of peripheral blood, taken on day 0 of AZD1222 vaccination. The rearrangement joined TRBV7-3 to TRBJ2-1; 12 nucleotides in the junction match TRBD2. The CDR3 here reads CASSSYALAGGPDNEQFF. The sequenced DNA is TGTGCCAGCAGCTCCTATGCGCTAGCGGGAGGGCCTGACAATGAGCAGTTCTTC.